This T cell receptor (beta chain) is from a study of CD8 T cells in ankylosing spondylitis. General study results and limits: A motif in TCR beta, a set of eight or nine highly homologous variants, appeared characteristic of ankylosing spondylitis blood. In reactive arthritis synovial fluid and blood, some motif variants had been reported before.

The TCR beta libraries were generated through quantitative 5'-RACE incorporating molecular barcodes. TCRdb reprocessed the 5' RACE reads via MiXCR and lists one record per CDR3 protein. The table shows under 950,000 distinct CDR3 sequences, with over 15% occurring only once. The CDR3 has 13 residues. Germline loops: CDR1 SGHAT, CDR2 FQNNGV. Trimming pared 8 bases from V and 5 bases from J, leaving 15 bases between. Notes on this clonotype: Its antigen is currently unknown.

The receptor was derived from a male donor with ankylosing spondylitis. The sequenced material came from blood, either unsorted or a sorted T cell fraction (not recorded which). This chain connects TRBV11-2 to TRBJ2-5; a weak D match, TRBD2 (6 bases). CDR3 bases: TGTGCCAGCGGCTCGGGGGTTCAGGAGACCCAGTACTTC. Translation gives CASGSGVQETQYF.